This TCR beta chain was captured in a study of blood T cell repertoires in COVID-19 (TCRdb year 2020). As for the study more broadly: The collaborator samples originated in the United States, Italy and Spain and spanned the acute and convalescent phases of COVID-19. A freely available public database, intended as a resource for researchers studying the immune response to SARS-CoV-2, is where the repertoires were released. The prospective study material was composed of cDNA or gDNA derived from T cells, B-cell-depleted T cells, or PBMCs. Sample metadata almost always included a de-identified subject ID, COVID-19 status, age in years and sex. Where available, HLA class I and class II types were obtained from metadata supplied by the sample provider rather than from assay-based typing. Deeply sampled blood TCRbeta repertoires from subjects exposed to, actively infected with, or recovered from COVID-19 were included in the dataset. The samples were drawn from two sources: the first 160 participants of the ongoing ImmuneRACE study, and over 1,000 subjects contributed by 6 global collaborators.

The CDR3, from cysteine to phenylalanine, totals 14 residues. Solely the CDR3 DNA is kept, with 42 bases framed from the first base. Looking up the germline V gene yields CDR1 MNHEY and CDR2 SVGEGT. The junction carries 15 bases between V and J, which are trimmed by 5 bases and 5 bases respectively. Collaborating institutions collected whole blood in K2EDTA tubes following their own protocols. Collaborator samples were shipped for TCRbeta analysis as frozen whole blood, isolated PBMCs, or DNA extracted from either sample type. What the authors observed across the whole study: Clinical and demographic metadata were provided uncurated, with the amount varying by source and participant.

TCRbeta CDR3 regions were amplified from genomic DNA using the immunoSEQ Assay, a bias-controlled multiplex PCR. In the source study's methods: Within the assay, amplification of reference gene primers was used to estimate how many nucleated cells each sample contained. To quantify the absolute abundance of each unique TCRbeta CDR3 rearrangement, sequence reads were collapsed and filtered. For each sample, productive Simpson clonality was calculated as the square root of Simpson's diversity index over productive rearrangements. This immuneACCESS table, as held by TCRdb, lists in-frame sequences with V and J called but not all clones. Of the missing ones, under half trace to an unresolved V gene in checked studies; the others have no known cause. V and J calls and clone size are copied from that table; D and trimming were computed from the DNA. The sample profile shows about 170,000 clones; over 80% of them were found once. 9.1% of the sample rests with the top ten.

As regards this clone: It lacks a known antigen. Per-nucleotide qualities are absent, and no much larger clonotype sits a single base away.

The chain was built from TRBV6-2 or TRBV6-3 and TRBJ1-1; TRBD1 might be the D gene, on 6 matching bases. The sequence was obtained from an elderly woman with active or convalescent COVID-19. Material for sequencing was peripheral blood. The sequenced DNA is TGTGCCAGCAGTGACCTGGGCCAGGGGACTGAAGCTTTCTTT. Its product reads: CASSDLGQGTEAFF.